The subject of this entry is one TCR beta chain. These data come from a study of blood T cell repertoires in COVID-19. Across the study: The cDNA or gDNA used as material had been derived from T cells, B-cell-depleted T cells, or PBMCs.

Germline assignment: CDR1 SGHDT and CDR2 YYEEEE. CDR3 length: 12 residues. V lost 1 base and J lost 6, with 7 bases in between. In the original workflow: Estimation of nucleated cell counts was performed using reference gene primer amplification. The method was immunoSEQ multiplex PCR; TCRdb's version includes in-frame clones alone and lacks a portion of them. The V and J calls and clone size were taken over from that table, and D and trimming were inferred from the DNA. The sample has hundreds of thousands of clones, roughly 88% seen once. The sequencing sample was made of peripheral blood. The chain has TRBV5-6 and TRBJ1-1; the D is unclear. The receptor comes from a woman aged 30 to 39 with active or convalescent COVID-19. The CDR3 coding sequence is TGTGCCAGCAGCTTGAAGGCGGCTGAAGCTTTCTTT. Translating gives CASSLKAAEAFF.